By its share, the clone carrying this TCR beta chain is large. Its antigen remains unidentified. This sample is part of a study of T cell responses to AZD1222 COVID-19 vaccine. Notes on the study in general: Baseline seropositivity occurred in only a handful of AZD1222 recipients. Without day 14 samples, only post-peak T cell repertoires were studied. Unmutated variant regions are reportedly the target of nearly half of TCRs that are spike-specific. Females made up more of the donors, who were largely white British, and clonal diversity may have come out too low.

This CDR3 contains 12 residues. Trimming shortened V by 6 bases and J by 3 bases, and 6 bases separated the two germline ends. Looked up from germline, CDR1 is MNHEY and CDR2 is SMNVEV (reference sequence). The method was immunoSEQ multiplex PCR; TCRdb's version includes in-frame clones alone and lacks a portion of them. Of over 40,000 clones in the sample, approximately 88% are singletons; the top ten hold 25% to 30%. Specimen: peripheral blood, collected on day 0 of AZD1222 vaccination. V gene TRBV27 combines with J gene TRBJ2-1; possibly TRBD2 for D (6 bases). The TCR sequence derives from an adult in good health. CDR3 coding DNA: TGTGCCAGCAGGGACTACTACAATGAGCAGTTCTTC. This gives the protein CASRDYYNEQFF.